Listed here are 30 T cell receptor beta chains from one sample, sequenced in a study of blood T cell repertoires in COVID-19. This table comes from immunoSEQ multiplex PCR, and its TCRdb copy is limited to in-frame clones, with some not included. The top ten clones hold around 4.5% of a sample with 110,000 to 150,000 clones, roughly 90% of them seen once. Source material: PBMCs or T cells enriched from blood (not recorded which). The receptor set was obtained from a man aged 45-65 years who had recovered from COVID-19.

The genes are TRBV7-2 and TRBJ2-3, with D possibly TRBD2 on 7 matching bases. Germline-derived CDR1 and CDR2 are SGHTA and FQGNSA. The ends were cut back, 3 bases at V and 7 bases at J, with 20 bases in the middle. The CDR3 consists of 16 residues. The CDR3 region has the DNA TGTGCCAGCAGCTTGTCGGGGGGAGTCAGGGGAAATACGCAGTATTTT. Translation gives CASSLSGGVRGNTQYF.

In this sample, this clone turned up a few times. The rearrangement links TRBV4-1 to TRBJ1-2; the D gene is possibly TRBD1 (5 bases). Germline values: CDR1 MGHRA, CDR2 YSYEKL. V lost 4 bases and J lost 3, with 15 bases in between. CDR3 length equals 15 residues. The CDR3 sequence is CASSLVMTEDYGYTF. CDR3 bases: TGCGCCAGCAGCCTAGTAATGACAGAGGACTATGGCTACACCTTC.

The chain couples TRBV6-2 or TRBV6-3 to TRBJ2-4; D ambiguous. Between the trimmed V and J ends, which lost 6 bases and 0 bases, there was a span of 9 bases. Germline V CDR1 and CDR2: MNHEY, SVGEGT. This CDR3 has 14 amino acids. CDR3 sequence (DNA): TGTGCCAGCAGCCTATCCGGAGCCAAAAACATTCAGTACTTC. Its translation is CASSLSGAKNIQYF.

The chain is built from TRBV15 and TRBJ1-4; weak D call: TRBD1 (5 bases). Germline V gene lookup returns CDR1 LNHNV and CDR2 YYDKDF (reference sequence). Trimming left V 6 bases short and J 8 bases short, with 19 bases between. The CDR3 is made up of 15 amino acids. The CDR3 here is CATRKGRGYDEKLFF. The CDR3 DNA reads TGTGCCACCAGGAAAGGGAGGGGTTACGACGAAAAACTGTTTTTT. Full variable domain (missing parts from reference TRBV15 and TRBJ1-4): DAMVIQNPRYQVTQFGKPVTLSCSQTLNHNVMYWYQQKSSQAPKLLFHYYDKDFNNEADTPDNFQSRRPNTSFCFLDIRSPGLGDTAMYLCATRKGRGYDEKLFFGSGTQLSVL.

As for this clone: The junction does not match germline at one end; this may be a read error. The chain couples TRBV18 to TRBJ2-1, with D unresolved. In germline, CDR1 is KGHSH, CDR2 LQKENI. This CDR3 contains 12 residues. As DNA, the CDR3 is TGTGCCAGCTCACCACCGGAGTTAGCAGCCGTCTTC. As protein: CASSPPELAAVF.

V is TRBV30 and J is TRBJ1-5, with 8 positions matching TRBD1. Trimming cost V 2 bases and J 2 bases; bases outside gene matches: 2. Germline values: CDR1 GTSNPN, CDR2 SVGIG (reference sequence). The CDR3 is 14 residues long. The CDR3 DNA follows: TGTGCCTGGAGTCTGACAGGGGGCAATCAGCCCCAGCATTTT. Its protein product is CAWSLTGGNQPQHF.

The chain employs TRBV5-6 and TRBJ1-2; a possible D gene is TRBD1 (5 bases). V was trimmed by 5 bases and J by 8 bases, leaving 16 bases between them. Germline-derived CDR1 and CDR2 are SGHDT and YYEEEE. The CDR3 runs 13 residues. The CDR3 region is CASSFDWGGGYTF. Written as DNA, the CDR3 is TGTGCCAGCAGTTTTGATTGGGGGGGAGGCTACACCTTC.

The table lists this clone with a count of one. CDR3 sequence (DNA): TGTGCCAGCAGCCCGAGGGGGACCCAGCGGGAAGTGGGGAGCTACAATGAGCAGTTCTTC. Its protein product is CASSPRGTQREVGSYNEQFF. The chain couples TRBV3-1 (or the pseudogene TRBV3-2) to TRBJ2-1; TRBD2 is a possible D gene (7 bases). Looked up from germline, CDR1 is LGHDT and CDR2 is YNNKEL (reference sequence). This CDR3 contains 20 residues. V dropped 4 bases and J dropped 3 bases, with 28 bases sitting between them.

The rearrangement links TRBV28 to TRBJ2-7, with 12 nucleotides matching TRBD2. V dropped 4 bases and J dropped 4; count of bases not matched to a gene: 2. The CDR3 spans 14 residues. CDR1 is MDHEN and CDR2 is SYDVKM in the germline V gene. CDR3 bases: TGTGCCAGCAGTTCGACTAGCGGGGGTTACGAGCAGTACGTC. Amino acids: CASSSTSGGYEQYV.

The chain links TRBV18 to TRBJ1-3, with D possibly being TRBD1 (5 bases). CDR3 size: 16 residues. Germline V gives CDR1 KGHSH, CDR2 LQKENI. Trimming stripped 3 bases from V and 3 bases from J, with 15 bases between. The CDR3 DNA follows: TGTGCCAGCTCACCGCAGTCGTTGGGACTTGGAAACACCATATATTTT. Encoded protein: CASSPQSLGLGNTIYF. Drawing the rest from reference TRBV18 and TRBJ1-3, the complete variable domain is NAGVMQNPRHLVRRRGQEARLRCSPMKGHSHVYWYRQLPEEGLKFMVYLQKENIIDESGMPKERFSAEFPKEGPSILRIQQVVRGDSAAYFCASSPQSLGLGNTIYFGEGSWLTVV.

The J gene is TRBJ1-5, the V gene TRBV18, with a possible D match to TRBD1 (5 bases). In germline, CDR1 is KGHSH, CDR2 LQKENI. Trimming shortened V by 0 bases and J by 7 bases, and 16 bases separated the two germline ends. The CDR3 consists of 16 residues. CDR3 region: CASSPPSGTTDQPQHF. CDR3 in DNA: TGTGCCAGCTCACCACCCTCGGGGACTACTGACCAGCCCCAGCATTTT.

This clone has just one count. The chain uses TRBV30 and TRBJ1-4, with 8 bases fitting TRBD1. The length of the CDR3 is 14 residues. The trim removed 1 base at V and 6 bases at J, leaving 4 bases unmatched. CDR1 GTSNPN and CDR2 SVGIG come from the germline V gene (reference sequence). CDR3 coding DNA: TGTGCCTGGAGTGGAATGACAGGGGATGAAAAACTGTTTTTT. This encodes CAWSGMTGDEKLFF.

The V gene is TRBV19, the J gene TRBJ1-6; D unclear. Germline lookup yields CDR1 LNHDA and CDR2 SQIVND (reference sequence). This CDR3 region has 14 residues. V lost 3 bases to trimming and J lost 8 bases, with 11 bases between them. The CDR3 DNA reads TGTGCCAGTAGTATTGCCAGGTTGGATTCACCCCTCCACTTT. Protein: CASSIARLDSPLHF.

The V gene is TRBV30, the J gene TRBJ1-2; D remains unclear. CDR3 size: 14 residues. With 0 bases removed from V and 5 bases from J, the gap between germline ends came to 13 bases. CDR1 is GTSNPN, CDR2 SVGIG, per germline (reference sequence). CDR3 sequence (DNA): TGTGCCTGGAGTGTCAGTCCAGCAGGTTATGGCTACACCTTC. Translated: CAWSVSPAGYGYTF.

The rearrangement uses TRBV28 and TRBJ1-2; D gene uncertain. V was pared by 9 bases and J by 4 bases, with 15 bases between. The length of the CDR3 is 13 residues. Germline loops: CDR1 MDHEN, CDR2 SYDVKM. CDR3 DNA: TGTGCCAGTGCCCGTGAGGGCGGCTATGGCTACACCTTC. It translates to CASAREGGYGYTF.

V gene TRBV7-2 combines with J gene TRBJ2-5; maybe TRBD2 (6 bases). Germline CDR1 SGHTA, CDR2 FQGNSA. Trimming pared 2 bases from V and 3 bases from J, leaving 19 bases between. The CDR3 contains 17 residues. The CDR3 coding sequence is TGTGCCAGCAGCTTAAGTCGGCCGGGCGGAGGGAAAGAGACCCAGTACTTC. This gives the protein CASSLSRPGGGKETQYF.

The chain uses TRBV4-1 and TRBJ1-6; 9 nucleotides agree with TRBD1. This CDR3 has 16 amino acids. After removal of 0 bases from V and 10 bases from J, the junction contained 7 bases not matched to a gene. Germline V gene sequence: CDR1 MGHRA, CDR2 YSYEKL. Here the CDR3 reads CASSQEQTGGWSPLHF. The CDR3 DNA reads TGCGCCAGCAGCCAAGAACAGACAGGGGGTTGGTCACCCCTCCACTTT.

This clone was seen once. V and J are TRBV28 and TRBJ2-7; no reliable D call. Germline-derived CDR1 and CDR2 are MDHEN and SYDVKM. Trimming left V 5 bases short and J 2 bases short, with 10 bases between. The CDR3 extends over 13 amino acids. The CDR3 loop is CASSRTHPYEQYV. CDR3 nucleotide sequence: TGTGCCAGCAGTCGTACACACCCCTACGAGCAGTACGTC.

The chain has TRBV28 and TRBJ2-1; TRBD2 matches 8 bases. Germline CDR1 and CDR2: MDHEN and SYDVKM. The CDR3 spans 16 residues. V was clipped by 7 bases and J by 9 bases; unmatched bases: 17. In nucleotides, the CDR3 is TGTGCCAGCACCCCCTCAGCGGGAGTCGGGATAGGTGAGCAGTTCTTC. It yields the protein CASTPSAGVGIGEQFF.

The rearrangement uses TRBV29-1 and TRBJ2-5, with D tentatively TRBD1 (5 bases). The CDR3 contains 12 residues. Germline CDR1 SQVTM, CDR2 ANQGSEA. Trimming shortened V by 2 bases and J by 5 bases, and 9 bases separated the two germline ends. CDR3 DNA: TGCAGCGTTGAAAGGGGTAGCGAGACCCAGTACTTC. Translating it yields CSVERGSETQYF.

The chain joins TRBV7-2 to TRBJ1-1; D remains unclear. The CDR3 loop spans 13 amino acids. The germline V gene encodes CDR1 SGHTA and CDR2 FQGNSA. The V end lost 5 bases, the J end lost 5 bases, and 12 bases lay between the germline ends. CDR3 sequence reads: CASSPGPGTEAFF. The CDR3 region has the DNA TGTGCCAGCAGCCCCGGCCCCGGGACTGAAGCTTTCTTT.

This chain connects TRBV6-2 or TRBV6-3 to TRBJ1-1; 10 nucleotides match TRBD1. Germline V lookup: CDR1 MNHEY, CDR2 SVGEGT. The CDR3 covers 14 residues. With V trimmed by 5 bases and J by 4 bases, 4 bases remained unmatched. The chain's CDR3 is CASSLTGGSTEAFF. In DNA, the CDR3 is TGTGCCAGCAGTCTGACAGGGGGCAGCACTGAAGCTTTCTTT.

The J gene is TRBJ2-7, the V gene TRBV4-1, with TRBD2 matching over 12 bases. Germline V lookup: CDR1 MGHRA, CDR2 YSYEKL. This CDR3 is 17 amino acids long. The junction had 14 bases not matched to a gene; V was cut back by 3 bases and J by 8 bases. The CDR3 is CASSHSETSGSSDKQYF. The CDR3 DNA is TGCGCCAGCAGCCATTCAGAGACTAGCGGGAGCAGTGACAAGCAGTACTTC.

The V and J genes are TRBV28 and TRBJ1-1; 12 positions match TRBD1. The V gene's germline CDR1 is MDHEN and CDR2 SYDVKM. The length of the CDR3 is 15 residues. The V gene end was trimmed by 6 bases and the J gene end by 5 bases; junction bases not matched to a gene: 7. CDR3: CASSSMGQGATEAFF. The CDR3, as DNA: TGTGCCAGCAGCTCCATGGGACAGGGGGCGACTGAAGCTTTCTTT.

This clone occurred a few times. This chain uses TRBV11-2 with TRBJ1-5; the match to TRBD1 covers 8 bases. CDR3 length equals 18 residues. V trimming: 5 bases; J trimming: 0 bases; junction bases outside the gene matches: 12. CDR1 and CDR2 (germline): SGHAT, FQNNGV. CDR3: CASSHGQGGGYSNQPQHF. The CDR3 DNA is TGTGCCAGCAGCCACGGACAGGGCGGAGGGTATAGCAATCAGCCCCAGCATTTT.

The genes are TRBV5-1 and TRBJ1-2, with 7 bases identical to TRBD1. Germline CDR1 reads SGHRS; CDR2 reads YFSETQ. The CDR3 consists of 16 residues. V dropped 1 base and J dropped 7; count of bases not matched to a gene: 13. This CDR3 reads CASSLHTRQGVGGYTF. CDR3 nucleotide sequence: TGCGCCAGCAGCTTGCACACCCGACAGGGAGTGGGTGGCTACACCTTC.

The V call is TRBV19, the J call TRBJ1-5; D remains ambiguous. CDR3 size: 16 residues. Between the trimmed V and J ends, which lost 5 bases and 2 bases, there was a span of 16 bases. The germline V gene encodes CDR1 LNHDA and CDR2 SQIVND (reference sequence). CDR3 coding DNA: TGTGCCAGTAGTTCCACGGGAAACGTAGGCAATCAGCCCCAGCATTTT. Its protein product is CASSSTGNVGNQPQHF.

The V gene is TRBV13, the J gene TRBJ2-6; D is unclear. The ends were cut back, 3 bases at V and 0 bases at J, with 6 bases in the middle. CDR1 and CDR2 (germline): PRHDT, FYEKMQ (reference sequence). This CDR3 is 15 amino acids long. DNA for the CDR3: TGTGCCAGCAGCTTCACAGTCTCTGGGGCCAACGTCCTGACTTTC. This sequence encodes CASSFTVSGANVLTF.

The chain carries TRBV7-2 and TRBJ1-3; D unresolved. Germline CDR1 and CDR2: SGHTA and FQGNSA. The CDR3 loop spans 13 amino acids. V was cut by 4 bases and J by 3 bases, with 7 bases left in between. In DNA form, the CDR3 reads TGTGCCAGCAGCTGGAGCAGTGGAAACACCATATATTTT. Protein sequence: CASSWSSGNTIYF.

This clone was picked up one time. The CDR3 bases are TGTGCCAGCAGTGTTCGGACAGGAAGTGCGGCAAATCAGCCCCAGCATTTT. It is translated as CASSVRTGSAANQPQHF. The chain is built from TRBV2 and TRBJ1-5; 7 bases are shared with TRBD1. Germline-derived CDR1 and CDR2 are SNHLY and FYNNEI. CDR3 length equals 17 residues. V gave up 4 bases and J gave up 4 bases; unmatched junction bases: 13.